The 28 T cell receptor beta chains below were found in one sample sequenced in a study of blood T cell repertoires in COVID-19. Using immunoSEQ multiplex PCR, the repertoire was profiled, and TCRdb retains in-frame clones only, with some absent. The table records approximately 480,000 clones, roughly 89% of them present only once. The sequencing input was peripheral blood. These receptors originate from a man aged 18 to 35 with COVID-19, enrolled during active disease.

The chain has TRBV5-1 and TRBJ2-7, with 8 bases matching TRBD2. The V gene end was trimmed by 0 bases and the J gene end by 2 bases; junction bases not matched to a gene: 7. Germline CDR1 is SGHRS and CDR2 is YFSETQ. The CDR3 contains 16 residues. Here the CDR3 DNA reads TGCGCCAGCAGCTTGGCGGGGGGGGGCTTGACCTACGAGCAGTACTTC. Translating it yields CASSLAGGGLTYEQYF.

V and J are TRBV6-5 and TRBJ2-5, with 8 positions matching TRBD1. The CDR3 is made up of 15 amino acids. The germline V gene encodes CDR1 MNHEY and CDR2 SVGAGI. Losses at the gene ends were 4 bases for V and 5 bases for J; bases not matched to a gene: 9. The CDR3 sequence: CASSSYRGSGETQYF. The CDR3 nucleotides read TGTGCCAGCAGTTCGTACAGGGGGTCGGGGGAGACCCAGTACTTC.

This chain joins TRBV5-1 and TRBJ2-5; possible D gene TRBD2, 5 bases. Germline V CDR1 and CDR2: SGHRS, YFSETQ. V was clipped by 4 bases and J by 4 bases, with 14 bases between them. The CDR3 contains 14 residues. The CDR3 sequence is CASSHGNFGETQYF. The CDR3 nucleotides read TGCGCCAGCAGCCACGGGAACTTCGGAGAGACCCAGTACTTC.

The chain carries TRBV12-3 or TRBV12-4 and TRBJ1-2; no firm D call. CDR3 length equals 12 residues. V dropped 3 bases and J dropped 13 bases, with 15 bases sitting between them. CDR3 residues: CASSFTSDRLTF. CDR3 coding DNA: TGTGCCAGCAGTTTTACTTCCGACCGACTCACCTTC.

This clone came up a few times. The chain recombines TRBV10-3 with TRBJ1-1, with D hard to call. This CDR3 has 13 amino acids. The V end was cut by 5 bases, the J end by 0 bases, with 7 bases between. Germline loops: CDR1 ENHRY, CDR2 SYGVKD. CDR3 residues: CAISSNLNTEAFF. In DNA form, the CDR3 reads TGTGCCATCAGTTCAAATCTGAACACTGAAGCTTTCTTT.

V gene TRBV30 combines with J gene TRBJ1-2, with 7 bases fitting TRBD1. CDR3 length: 14 amino acids. Trimming took 2 bases from V and 0 from J; bases not matched to a gene: 3. Germline CDR1 reads GTSNPN; CDR2 reads SVGIG (reference sequence). The CDR3 region is CAWSRRGTNYGYTF. In nucleotides, the CDR3 is TGTGCCTGGAGTCGCAGGGGGACTAACTATGGCTACACCTTC.

The chain links TRBV6-5 to TRBJ2-2, with a possible D match to TRBD1 (6 bases). The germline V gene has CDR1 MNHEY and CDR2 SVGAGI. The V end was cut by 6 bases, the J end by 5 bases, with 13 bases between. This CDR3 has 14 residues. The CDR3 DNA reads as TGTGCCAGCAGGAGGACAGAGAGAACCGGGGAGCTGTTTTTT. Protein sequence: CASRRTERTGELFF.

The chain is built from TRBV7-3 and TRBJ2-1; perhaps TRBD2 as D (6 bases). V lost 1 base to trimming and J lost 5 bases, with 12 bases between them. This CDR3 comprises 15 residues. Germline values: CDR1 SGHTA, CDR2 FQGTGA. CDR3 nucleotide sequence: TGTGCCAGCAGCTTAATGGCGGGACCTAACAATGAGCAGTTCTTC. This sequence encodes CASSLMAGPNNEQFF.

The chain carries TRBV14 and TRBJ2-5; a weak D match, TRBD1 (6 bases). CDR1 and CDR2 (germline): SGHDN, FVKESK. The CDR3 is 14 residues long. V was trimmed by 5 bases and J by 4 bases, leaving 14 bases between them. The CDR3 spells CASSLRTARETQYF. Written as DNA, the CDR3 is TGTGCCAGCAGCTTGCGGACAGCCCGAGAGACCCAGTACTTC.

The genes are TRBV2 and TRBJ1-1, with D hard to call. V lost 7 bases to trimming and J lost 2 bases, with 17 bases between them. Germline V gene data show CDR1 as SNHLY and CDR2 as FYNNEI. The CDR3 is 15 amino acids. The CDR3 reads CASTPSRQTNTEAFF. The CDR3, as DNA: TGTGCCAGCACCCCCTCAAGGCAGACAAACACTGAAGCTTTCTTT.

The rearrangement links TRBV12-3 or TRBV12-4 to TRBJ2-2; D is unresolved. Between the trimmed V and J ends, which lost 3 bases and 7 bases, there was a span of 9 bases. CDR3 length: 13 residues. CDR3 protein: CASSFFENGELFF. The CDR3 coding sequence is TGTGCCAGCAGTTTCTTTGAGAACGGGGAGCTGTTTTTT.

The chain combines TRBV7-9 with TRBJ2-2, with 7 bases aligning to TRBD2. V lost 1 base and J lost 5; bases outside the gene matches: 7. The length of the CDR3 is 16 residues. Germline V CDR1 and CDR2: SEHNR, FQNEAQ (reference sequence). CDR3 in amino acids: CASSLERDYRTGELFF. CDR3 nucleotide sequence: TGTGCCAGCAGCTTAGAAAGGGACTATAGAACCGGGGAGCTGTTTTTT.

In DNA, the CDR3 is TGTGCCAGCAGCCAAGAGGTTAGACCTATAGCGGGATACGAGCAGTACTTC. It encodes CASSQEVRPIAGYEQYF. The V and J genes are TRBV3-1 (or the pseudogene TRBV3-2) and TRBJ2-7, with 8 positions matching TRBD2. V trimming: 0 bases; J trimming: 4 bases; junction bases outside the gene matches: 11. The CDR3 contains 17 residues. Germline lookup yields CDR1 LGHDT and CDR2 YNNKEL (reference sequence).

The chain has TRBV2 and TRBJ2-3; TRBD2 matches at 8 bases. The CDR3 has 18 amino acids. From germline, CDR1 is SNHLY and CDR2 FYNNEI. V shed 7 bases, J shed 2 bases, and the junction held 17 bases outside the gene matches. CDR3 sequence reads: CASMIGGALLWFTDTQYF. CDR3 nucleotide sequence: TGTGCCAGCATGATCGGGGGGGCCCTCCTTTGGTTCACAGATACGCAGTATTTT. The full variable domain, rest sourced from reference TRBV2 and TRBJ2-3, is EPEVTQTPSHQVTQMGQEVILRCVPISNHLYFYWYRQILGQKVEFLVSFYNNEISEKSEIFDDQFSVERPDGSNFTLKIRSTKLEDSAMYFCASMIGGALLWFTDTQYFGPGTRLTVL.

The rearrangement links TRBV2 to TRBJ2-7; TRBD2 aligns across 10 bases. Germline assignment: CDR1 SNHLY and CDR2 FYNNEI. With 3 bases clipped from V and 5 bases from J, the junction kept 4 bases outside the gene matches. The CDR3 loop spans 14 amino acids. The CDR3: CASSDRLAGNEQYF. The CDR3 DNA reads TGTGCCAGCAGTGATAGACTAGCGGGTAACGAGCAGTACTTC.

This chain joins TRBV2 and TRBJ1-2; no clear D gene. V lost 8 bases and J lost 0, with 10 bases in between. Per germline, CDR1 SNHLY and CDR2 FYNNEI. This CDR3 has 13 residues. CDR3 sequence (DNA): TGTGCCAGCGGTGGAGGGTCTAACTATGGCTACACCTTC. This codes for CASGGGSNYGYTF.

This chain links TRBV5-4 with TRBJ1-2; TRBD1 aligns across 9 bases. The germline V gene has CDR1 SGHNT and CDR2 YYREEE (reference sequence). This CDR3 has 14 amino acids. The junction had 9 bases not matched to a gene; V was cut back by 4 bases and J by 8 bases. For the CDR3, the DNA is TGTGCCAGCAGCCAGGGACAGGGATCAGAGGGCTACACCTTC. Translated, it gives CASSQGQGSEGYTF.

The rearrangement uses TRBV25-1 and TRBJ1-4, with TRBD1 matching 10 bases. Germline CDR1 and CDR2: MGHDK and SYGVNS. There are 16 residues in the CDR3. V trimming: 5 bases; J trimming: 8 bases; junction bases outside the gene matches: 11. The CDR3 here is CASSSDRGWGGEKLFF. For the CDR3, the DNA is TGTGCCAGCAGTTCGGACAGGGGGTGGGGCGGGGAAAAACTGTTTTTT.

This clone came up a few times. The rearrangement links TRBV7-6 to TRBJ2-3; 8 bases fit TRBD2. Germline V lookup: CDR1 SGHVS, CDR2 FNYEAQ. V lost 3 bases and J lost 2; bases outside the gene matches: 7. The CDR3 covers 16 residues. CDR3 coding DNA: TGTGCCAGCAGCTTGTGGAGCGGGGGATACACAGATACGCAGTATTTT. It encodes CASSLWSGGYTDTQYF.

The chain employs TRBV5-6 and TRBJ1-1, with a weak D call TRBD1 (5 bases). Between the trimmed V and J ends, which lost 2 bases and 10 bases, there was a span of 9 bases. Germline CDR1 is SGHDT and CDR2 is YYEEEE. The CDR3 contains 11 residues. This chain's CDR3 is CASSFQGSAFF. CDR3 DNA: TGTGCCAGCAGCTTTCAGGGATCAGCTTTCTTT.

This clone appeared a few times. V and J are TRBV5-1 and TRBJ2-7; 8 bases agree with TRBD2. The CDR3 covers 15 residues. The J segment lost 4 bases and the V segment lost 5 bases, leaving 11 bases of the junction unmatched. Germline CDR1 is SGHRS and CDR2 is YFSETQ. CDR3 DNA sequence: TGCGCCAGCAGTCGTACTAGCGGACCCGTTTACGAGCAGTACTTC. As protein: CASSRTSGPVYEQYF.

The DNA of the CDR3 is TGTGCCAGTAGTATTTTGGACAGGGCCAGTGAAAAACTGTTTTTT. This translates into CASSILDRASEKLFF. This sequence joins TRBV19 and TRBJ1-4, with TRBD1 matching over 8 bases. Germline CDR1 and CDR2: LNHDA and SQIVND (reference sequence). V shed 3 bases and J 7 bases; nucleotides not matched to a gene: 7. The CDR3 sequence is 15 residues long.

The chain recombines TRBV5-1 with TRBJ2-1; D possibly corresponds to TRBD2 (6 bases). V lost 2 bases and J lost 5, with 14 bases in between. The CDR3 is 15 residues long. CDR1 SGHRS and CDR2 YFSETQ come from the germline V gene. The CDR3 nucleotides are TGCGCCAGCAGCTTCGCCGGGAGCGACGACAATGAGCAGTTCTTC. This gives the protein CASSFAGSDDNEQFF.

This chain uses TRBV10-2 with TRBJ1-2; TRBD1 agrees at 10 bases. CDR3 length: 14 residues. Looked up from germline, CDR1 is WSHSY and CDR2 is SAAADI. J lost 7 bases, V lost 5 bases, and 7 bases had no gene match. CDR3 in DNA: TGCGCCAGCAGTCCGGGACAGGGGTCTCTTGGCTACACCTTC. It yields the protein CASSPGQGSLGYTF.

The rearrangement joins TRBV4-1 to TRBJ2-3, with D hard to call. The CDR3 extends over 13 amino acids. Germline V CDR1 and CDR2: MGHRA, YSYEKL. V was clipped by 1 base and J by 7 bases, with 9 bases between them. Here the CDR3 DNA reads TGCGCCAGCAGCCAAGTAACGGGTTATACGCAGTATTTT. Its translation: CASSQVTGYTQYF.

The gene calls are TRBV12-3 or TRBV12-4 and TRBJ1-2, with D perhaps TRBD1 (6 bases). This CDR3 contains 12 residues. V lost 8 bases and J lost 2, with 9 bases in between. The CDR3 protein is CASAGANYGYTF. CDR3 coding DNA: TGTGCCAGCGCAGGGGCCAACTATGGCTACACCTTC.

The gene calls are TRBV2 and TRBJ2-7; the D gene is possibly TRBD1 (6 bases). Trimming pared 6 bases from V and 5 bases from J, leaving 17 bases between. Germline loops: CDR1 SNHLY, CDR2 FYNNEI. CDR3 length: 14 residues. The CDR3 region is CASSVLTGIDEQYF. Here the CDR3 DNA reads TGTGCCAGCAGCGTCCTTACAGGGATTGACGAGCAGTACTTC.

This chain connects TRBV7-9 to TRBJ2-4; TRBD2 matches at 9 bases. The ends lost 5 bases at V and 8 bases at J; junction bases unmatched: 13. CDR3 length: 16 amino acids. From germline, CDR1 is SEHNR and CDR2 FQNEAQ (reference sequence). Here the CDR3 DNA reads TGTGCCAGCAGCCCGACTAGCGGAGGATACGACGACATTCAGTACTTC. This gives the protein CASSPTSGGYDDIQYF. The full variable domain, with the rest looked up from reference TRBV7-9 and TRBJ2-4, is DTGVSQNPRHKITKRGQNVTFRCDPISEHNRLYWYRQTLGQGPEFLTYFQNEAQLEKSRLLSDRFSAERPKGSFSTLEIQRTEQGDSAMYLCASSPTSGGYDDIQYFGAGTRLSVL.